Reported below is one T cell receptor (beta chain). What it binds is not known. Germline CDR1 is SGHNT and CDR2 is YENEEA. Unmatched junction bases numbered 9, after V lost 5 bases and J lost 0 bases. The CDR3 runs 18 residues. The data belong to a study of T cell responses to AZD1222 COVID-19 vaccine. General study findings and limits: Donors were chiefly white British, with a greater number of females, and clonal diversity was perhaps underestimated. The study identified only five or six AZD1222 recipients as seropositive at baseline.

Clones were read by immunoSEQ multiplex PCR, and TCRdb kept only the in-frame ones, dropping some. The table includes fewer than 150,000 clones, about four fifths detected once. The receptor was isolated from an adult in good health. The source was peripheral blood, collected on day 0 of AZD1222 vaccination. The gene calls are TRBV11-3 and TRBJ2-2, with 10 nucleotides matching TRBD1. CDR3 residues: CASSQGQGRGPNTGELFF. DNA for the CDR3: TGTGCCAGCAGCCAGGGACAGGGGCGAGGACCGAACACCGGGGAGCTGTTTTTT.